What follows are 30 T cell receptor beta chains derived from one specimen sequenced in a study of T cells after yellow fever vaccination. TCRdb redid the calling of the 5' RACE reads with MiXCR, one entry per CDR3 protein. The table lists around 350,000 distinct CDR3 sequences, around a tenth of them singletons. The material sequenced was PBMCs, taken on the day of the first yellow fever vaccination. These receptors all stem from a man younger than 30 who received the YFV17D yellow fever vaccine.

This clonotype was seen a handful of times. The genes are TRBV7-9 and TRBJ1-1; no clear D. The CDR3 loop spans 12 amino acids. Germline V gene data show CDR1 as SEHNR and CDR2 as FQNEAQ (reference sequence). V lost 11 bases to trimming and J lost 0 bases, with 10 bases between them. CDR3 bases: TGTGCCGGAGGACTGTTGAACACTGAAGCTTTCTTT. Encoded protein: CAGGLLNTEAFF.

This chain joins TRBV3-1 and TRBJ2-3; D could derive from TRBD1 or TRBD2 (5 bases each). V lost 0 bases and J lost 11, with 12 bases in between. The CDR3 is 13 amino acids. Germline CDR1 and CDR2: LGHDT and YNNKEL (reference sequence). CDR3 region: CASSQEGVFGQYF. The DNA of the CDR3 is TGTGCCAGCAGCCAAGAGGGGGTCTTCGGGCAGTATTTT.

V and J are TRBV5-4 and TRBJ2-3; TRBD2 agrees at 13 bases. This CDR3 region has 17 residues. The J segment lost 2 bases and the V segment lost 3 bases, leaving 6 bases of the junction unmatched. Germline CDR1 reads SGHNT; CDR2 reads YYREEE (reference sequence). This CDR3 is CASSSKTSGGTTDTQYF. The CDR3 DNA is TGTGCCAGCAGCTCAAAGACTAGCGGGGGGACCACAGATACGCAGTATTTT.

The chain joins TRBV2 to TRBJ1-1; 8 bases align to TRBD1. Trimming cost V 7 bases and J 0 bases; bases outside gene matches: 7. This CDR3 spans 15 amino acids. Germline V lookup: CDR1 SNHLY, CDR2 FYNNEI. The DNA for the CDR3 is TGTGCCAGCAATAGTCCGGGACAGGTGAACACTGAAGCTTTCTTT. This encodes CASNSPGQVNTEAFF.

Only a few counts were recorded for this clonotype. The chain links TRBV5-6 to TRBJ2-3; 8 positions agree with TRBD2. Looked up from germline, CDR1 is SGHDT and CDR2 is YYEEEE. J lost 6 bases, V lost 2 bases, and 5 bases had no gene match. The length of the CDR3 is 14 residues. The CDR3 bases are TGTGCCAGCAGCTTCGGGACTAGTTTGGATACGCAGTATTTT. Protein sequence: CASSFGTSLDTQYF.

The V and J genes are TRBV5-4 and TRBJ1-4; 7 positions match TRBD1. CDR1 is SGHNT, CDR2 YYREEE, per germline (reference sequence). V lost 4 bases and J lost 3; bases outside the gene matches: 6. CDR3 length: 15 amino acids. The CDR3 region is CASSASGTANEKLFF. The CDR3 region has the DNA TGTGCCAGCAGCGCATCCGGGACAGCTAATGAAAAACTGTTTTTT. Full variable domain (missing parts from reference TRBV5-4 and TRBJ1-4): ETGVTQSPTHLIKTRGQQVTLRCSSQSGHNTVSWYQQALGQGPQFIFQYYREEENGRGNFPPRFSGLQFPNYSSELNVNALELDDSALYLCASSASGTANEKLFFGSGTQLSVL.

The CDR3 loop is CASRARATNEKLFF. CDR3 DNA sequence: TGTGCCAGCAGGGCCAGGGCAACTAATGAAAAACTGTTTTTT. The chain has TRBV2 and TRBJ1-4; a weak D match, TRBD1 (5 bases). There are 14 residues in the CDR3. V lost 6 bases and J 0 bases, leaving 8 bases between the germline ends. The germline V gene has CDR1 SNHLY and CDR2 FYNNEI.

This clonotype was found a few times. J is TRBJ2-1 and V is TRBV4-2; 12 bases line up with TRBD2. Germline CDR1 is LGHNA and CDR2 is YNFKEQ. Trimming removed 1 base from V and 7 bases from J; junction bases left unmatched: 8. The CDR3 consists of 17 residues. The CDR3 reads CASSQGLTSGGSNEQFF. CDR3 sequence (DNA): TGTGCCAGCAGCCAAGGGCTCACTAGCGGGGGGTCGAATGAGCAGTTCTTC.

This clonotype was observed a few times. The rearrangement links TRBV7-2 to TRBJ2-3; 7 nucleotides match TRBD1. Germline CDR1 is SGHTA and CDR2 is FQGNSA. The V segment lost 4 bases and the J segment 3 bases; nucleotides outside the gene matches: 7. CDR3 length: 15 residues. In DNA, the CDR3 is TGTGCCAGCAGCTCCAACAGGGGTGGGACAGATACGCAGTATTTT. Translation: CASSSNRGGTDTQYF.

This clonotype showed up just a few times. The rearrangement uses TRBV27 and TRBJ2-7; the D is unclear. Germline CDR1 is MNHEY and CDR2 is SMNVEV (reference sequence). The CDR3 loop spans 15 amino acids. Trimming removed 4 bases from V and 6 bases from J, with 19 bases in between. The CDR3 here is CASSCPCRAIAEQYV. CDR3 bases: TGTGCCAGCAGTTGCCCTTGTAGGGCAATTGCCGAGCAGTACGTC.

This clonotype was seen only a few times. The rearrangement uses TRBV5-1 and TRBJ2-2; 8 bases match TRBD2. Germline V lookup: CDR1 SGHRS, CDR2 YFSETQ. This CDR3 spans 13 amino acids. V was clipped by 6 bases and J by 4 bases; unmatched bases: 2. This chain's CDR3 is CASTGGATGELFF. The DNA of the CDR3 is TGCGCCAGCACCGGGGGGGCCACCGGGGAGCTGTTTTTT.

This clonotype was detected a few times. This sequence joins TRBV11-2 and TRBJ2-1, with a tentative D call TRBD1 (6 bases). The CDR3 is 15 residues long. The V and J ends lost 6 bases and 4 bases respectively, with 16 bases between them. Germline-derived CDR1 and CDR2 are SGHAT and FQNNGV. DNA of the CDR3: TGTGCCAGCAGGCTTACAGGGTATAGTTACAATGAGCAGTTCTTC. Translated: CASRLTGYSYNEQFF.

This clonotype was found a few times. V and J are TRBV10-3 and TRBJ2-3, with D perhaps TRBD2 (6 bases). Trimming took off 6 bases at V and 2 bases at J, with 9 bases between the two ends. This CDR3 region has 13 residues. The germline CDR1 and CDR2 sequences are ENHRY and SYGVKD. CDR3 DNA sequence: TGTGCCATCAGCGGGGACTTCACAGATACGCAGTATTTT. Translating it yields CAISGDFTDTQYF.

The chain carries TRBV20-1 and TRBJ2-5; unclear D gene. Per the germline V gene, CDR1 is DFQATT and CDR2 is SNEGSKA (reference sequence). This CDR3 is built from 10 residues. V lost 1 base to trimming and J lost 4 bases, with 1 base between them. The CDR3 here is CSARGETQYF. The CDR3, as DNA: TGCAGTGCTAGAGGAGAGACCCAGTACTTC.

This clonotype has more than one count but fewer than ten. The rearrangement links TRBV18 to TRBJ1-2; 7 bases agree with TRBD1. CDR1 and CDR2 from the germline V gene are KGHSH and LQKENI. Trimming cost V 3 bases and J 4 bases; bases outside gene matches: 8. The CDR3 is 15 amino acids. DNA for the CDR3: TGTGCCAGCTCACCGTCCGGGACAGCGGTCTATGGCTACACCTTC. This gives the protein CASSPSGTAVYGYTF.

This clonotype was detected only a few times. The chain carries TRBV13 and TRBJ2-1; 14 positions agree with TRBD2. This CDR3 spans 17 amino acids. Germline CDR1 reads PRHDT; CDR2 reads FYEKMQ (reference sequence). The J segment lost 7 bases and the V segment lost 1 base, leaving 6 bases of the junction unmatched. This CDR3 is CASSLVGLAGEINEQFF. The CDR3 nucleotides read TGTGCCAGCAGCTTAGTGGGACTAGCGGGGGAAATTAATGAGCAGTTCTTC. The full variable domain, in which reference TRBV13 and TRBJ2-1 provide the parts outside the CDR3, is AAGVIQSPRHLIKEKRETATLKCYPIPRHDTVYWYQQGPGQDPQFLISFYEKMQSDKGSIPDRFSAQQFSDYHSELNMSSLELGDSALYFCASSLVGLAGEINEQFFGPGTRLTVL.

The gene calls are TRBV7-6 and TRBJ2-1; TRBD2 aligns across 10 bases. Unmatched junction bases numbered 8, after V lost 1 base and J lost 8 bases. Per the germline V gene, CDR1 is SGHVS and CDR2 is FNYEAQ. The CDR3 is made up of 16 amino acids. The CDR3, as DNA: TGTGCCAGCAGCTTAGTTAGTCTAGCGGGGGATGATGAGCAGTTCTTC. It translates to CASSLVSLAGDDEQFF.

This clonotype was picked up a small number of times. The chain combines TRBV12-3 or TRBV12-4 with TRBJ2-5; no firm D call. V was cut by 6 bases and J by 5 bases, with 13 bases left in between. The length of the CDR3 is 13 residues. The CDR3 is CASSWDLGETQYF. The CDR3 bases are TGTGCCAGCAGCTGGGATCTCGGGGAGACCCAGTACTTC.

This rearrangement joins TRBV7-6 to TRBJ2-2, with D possibly being TRBD1 (6 bases). Germline V gene lookup returns CDR1 SGHVS and CDR2 FNYEAQ. This CDR3 is built from 16 residues. V was pared by 5 bases and J by 6 bases, with 19 bases between. The CDR3 sequence: CASSPRPGQQPGELFF. The CDR3 nucleotides are TGTGCCAGCAGCCCTCGGCCGGGACAACAACCCGGGGAGCTGTTTTTT.

The rearrangement links TRBV12-5 to TRBJ2-2; 11 bases align to TRBD2. Per the germline V gene, CDR1 is LGHNT and CDR2 is FRNRAP. The CDR3 has 17 amino acids. J gave up 4 bases and V 3 bases, and 7 bases lay outside the gene matches. In nucleotides, the CDR3 is TGTGCTAGTGGTTTTCTGCTAGCGGGGGGCTTCACCGGGGAGCTGTTTTTT. It is translated as CASGFLLAGGFTGELFF.

This clonotype is a singleton in its sample. The chain combines TRBV7-2 with TRBJ2-7; 9 nucleotides agree with TRBD2. This CDR3 has 15 residues. From germline, CDR1 is SGHTA and CDR2 FQGNSA. V trimming: 0 bases; J trimming: 3 bases; junction bases outside the gene matches: 3. The CDR3 sequence is CASSLASGGFYEQYF. Written as DNA, the CDR3 is TGTGCCAGCAGCTTAGCCAGCGGGGGGTTCTACGAGCAGTACTTC.

V gene TRBV7-3 combines with J gene TRBJ2-6; TRBD1 matches at 8 bases. There are 16 residues in the CDR3. After removal of 4 bases from V and 2 bases from J, the junction contained 4 bases not matched to a gene. Germline V CDR1 and CDR2: SGHTA, FQGTGA. CDR3 in amino acids: CASSSAGGAGANVLTF. CDR3 sequence (DNA): TGTGCCAGCAGCTCCGCAGGGGGCGCTGGGGCCAACGTCCTGACTTTC. Full variable domain (missing parts from reference TRBV7-3 and TRBJ2-6): GAGVSQTPSNKVTEKGKYVELRCDPISGHTALYWYRQSLGQGPEFLIYFQGTGAADDSGLPNDRFFAVRPEGSVSTLKIQRTERGDSAVYLCASSSAGGAGANVLTFGAGSRLTVL.

V usage is TRBV12-3 or TRBV12-4 and J usage is TRBJ1-1; no clear D. The V end lost 6 bases, the J end lost 6 bases, and 17 bases lay between the germline ends. CDR3 length equals 14 residues. DNA for the CDR3: TGTGCCAGCAGGGACTTTTGGGGAGGGCCTGAAGCTTTCTTT. This codes for CASRDFWGGPEAFF.

This clonotype has only one observation. The rearrangement uses TRBV20-1 and TRBJ1-1; TRBD1 is a possible D gene (5 bases). V was shortened by 3 bases and J by 1 base, with 12 bases between the two germline ends. From germline, CDR1 is DFQATT and CDR2 SNEGSKA (reference sequence). The CDR3 runs to 14 residues. The CDR3 sequence is CSARTAGPNTEAFF. The CDR3 nucleotides read TGCAGTGCTAGGACAGCGGGACCGAACACTGAAGCTTTCTTT.

This sequence joins TRBV3-1 and TRBJ2-7; tentatively, D is TRBD1 (6 bases). The V gene lost 0 bases and the J gene lost 0 bases, with 21 bases spanning the gap. The CDR3 totals 19 residues. Germline assignment: CDR1 LGHDT and CDR2 YNNKEL (reference sequence). Written as DNA, the CDR3 is TGTGCCAGCAGCCAAGATCGTCCTCCCCAGGGGATATTCTCCTACGAGCAGTACTTC. The encoded protein is CASSQDRPPQGIFSYEQYF.

This rearrangement joins TRBV4-3 to TRBJ2-6; D is tentatively TRBD1 or TRBD2 (5 bases each). The CDR3 is made up of 15 amino acids. The V gene's germline CDR1 is LGHNA and CDR2 YSLEER. Trimming removed 4 bases at V and 4 bases at J, with 11 bases between. This chain's CDR3 is CASSLRGVGANVLTF. CDR3 coding DNA: TGCGCCAGCAGCCTCAGAGGGGTAGGGGCCAACGTCCTGACTTTC.

The V gene is TRBV7-9, the J gene TRBJ2-1; D unresolved. Deletions cut 7 bases from V and 0 bases from J, with 13 bases between. Germline CDR1 reads SEHNR; CDR2 reads FQNEAQ (reference sequence). This CDR3 has 15 residues. The DNA of the CDR3 is TGTGCCAGCACTCACACAGAGAGCTCCTACAATGAGCAGTTCTTC. It is translated as CASTHTESSYNEQFF.

The chain recombines TRBV6-1 with TRBJ1-1; no clear D. The germline V gene has CDR1 MNHNS and CDR2 SASEGT. The CDR3 runs to 12 residues. Trimming left V 0 bases short and J 11 bases short, with 10 bases between. The CDR3 DNA follows: TGTGCCAGCAGTGAAGCAGGGCCCGGGGCTTTCTTT. Encoded protein: CASSEAGPGAFF.

The chain employs TRBV12-3 or TRBV12-4 and TRBJ1-6; D remains ambiguous. The V gene lost 7 bases and the J gene lost 0 bases, with 13 bases spanning the gap. The CDR3 length is 16 residues. CDR3 residues: CASTLRASSYNSPLHF. CDR3 sequence (DNA): TGTGCCAGCACCCTAAGGGCTAGCTCCTATAATTCACCCCTCCACTTT.

This chain links TRBV6-5 with TRBJ1-3; possible D gene TRBD1, 5 bases. Trimming shortened V by 0 bases and J by 3 bases, and 15 bases separated the two germline ends. Germline CDR1 reads MNHEY; CDR2 reads SVGAGI. The CDR3 has 17 amino acids. The CDR3 DNA sequence: TGTGCCAGCAGTTACTCGGGCCGCGGGGGTTATGGAAACACCATATATTTT. Translating gives CASSYSGRGGYGNTIYF.